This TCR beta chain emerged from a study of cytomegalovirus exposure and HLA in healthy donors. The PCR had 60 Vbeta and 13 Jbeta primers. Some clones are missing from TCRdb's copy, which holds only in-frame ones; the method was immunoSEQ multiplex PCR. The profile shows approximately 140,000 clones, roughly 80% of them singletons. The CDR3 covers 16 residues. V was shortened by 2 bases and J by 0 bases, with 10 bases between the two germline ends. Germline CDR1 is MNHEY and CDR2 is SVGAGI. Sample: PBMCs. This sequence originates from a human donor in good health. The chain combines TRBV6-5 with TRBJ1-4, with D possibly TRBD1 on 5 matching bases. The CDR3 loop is CASSYGATATNEKLFF. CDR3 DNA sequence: TGTGCCAGCAGTTACGGGGCGACCGCAACTAATGAAAAACTGTTTTTT.